This T cell receptor beta chain stems from a study of CD4 T cells in relation to SARS-CoV-2 and coronaviruses. The CDR3 extends over 14 amino acids. Trimming stripped 7 bases from V and 5 bases from J, with 17 bases between. CDR1 is MDHEN, CDR2 SYDVKM, per germline. Notes on this clone: The target antigen is unknown.

Before the COVID-19 pandemic, during about 2010-2018, CD4+ T cells were taken from unexposed donors. Isolation of CD4+ T cells took place after less than 13 days in culture. TCRdb keeps only in-frame clones here, not all; method: immunoSEQ multiplex PCR. The table lists fewer than 25,000 clones, over 70% of them singletons. Sequencing input: CD4+ T cells from PBMCs, cultured in vitro. This sequence was found in a human donor in good health. V gene TRBV28 combines with J gene TRBJ1-1, with D unresolved. The chain's CDR3 is CASNPIGRKTEAFF. CDR3 coding DNA: TGTGCCAGCAACCCGATCGGGAGAAAAACTGAAGCTTTCTTT.